The source of this TCR beta chain is a study of blood T cell repertoires in COVID-19. For the study at large: Samples taken during acute and convalescent COVID-19 were collected in the United States, Italy and Spain.

The V gene end was trimmed by 6 bases and the J gene end by 6 bases; junction bases not matched to a gene: 7. This CDR3 is 14 amino acids long. Germline CDR1 SGDLS, CDR2 YYNGEE. Sequenced by immunoSEQ multiplex PCR; TCRdb stores in-frame clones only, minus some. The table records roughly 160,000 clones, roughly 80% of them present only once. Cohort allocation depended upon clinical history that participants reported. Sequencing was done on a sample of PBMCs or T cells enriched from blood (not recorded which). The genes are TRBV9 and TRBJ2-1; 9 bases are a match to TRBD2. This receptor was identified in a middle-aged woman with acute COVID-19. In DNA form, the CDR3 reads TGTGCCAGCACTCCGGGACTAGCACGCAATGAGCAGTTCTTC. It specifies CASTPGLARNEQFF.